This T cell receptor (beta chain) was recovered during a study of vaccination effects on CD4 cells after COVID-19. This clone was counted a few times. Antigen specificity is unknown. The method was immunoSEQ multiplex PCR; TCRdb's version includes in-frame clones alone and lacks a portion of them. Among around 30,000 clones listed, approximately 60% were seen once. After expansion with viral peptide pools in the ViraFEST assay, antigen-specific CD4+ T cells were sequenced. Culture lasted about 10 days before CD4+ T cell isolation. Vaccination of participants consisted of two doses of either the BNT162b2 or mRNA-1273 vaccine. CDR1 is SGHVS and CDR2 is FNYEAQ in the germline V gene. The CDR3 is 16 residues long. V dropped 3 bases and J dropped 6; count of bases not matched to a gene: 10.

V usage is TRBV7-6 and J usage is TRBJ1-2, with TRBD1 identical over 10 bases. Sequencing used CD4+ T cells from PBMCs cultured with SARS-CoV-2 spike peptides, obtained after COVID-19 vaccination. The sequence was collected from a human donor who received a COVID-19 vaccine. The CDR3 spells CASSFRTGGDLDGYTF. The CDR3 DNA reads TGTGCCAGCAGCTTTCGGACAGGGGGGGATTTAGATGGCTACACCTTC.